This entry lists 21 T cell receptor beta chains sequenced from one sample in a study of cytomegalovirus exposure and HLA in healthy donors. The PCR was carried out with 60 Vbeta primers and 13 Jbeta primers. Produced via immunoSEQ multiplex PCR; TCRdb's table is partial and in-frame only. The table lists 210,000 or so clones, around nine tenths of them singletons. Source material: PBMCs. Receptors were obtained from a woman between 18 and 29 years old in good health and CMV-seronegative.

DNA for the CDR3: TGTGCCAGCAGACGCTCGACTAGCGGGATAGGGAGCACCGGGGAGCTGTTTTTT. Translated: CASRRSTSGIGSTGELFF. This rearrangement joins TRBV6-4 to TRBJ2-2, with 11 positions matching TRBD2. V gave up 6 bases and J gave up 4 bases; unmatched junction bases: 13. CDR3 length: 18 residues. From germline, CDR1 is MRHNA and CDR2 SNTAGT.

This clone came up once. The V gene is TRBV2, the J gene TRBJ2-7, with 7 positions matching TRBD2. The junction had 8 bases not matched to a gene; V was cut back by 1 base and J by 2 bases. CDR3 length equals 16 residues. Per the germline V gene, CDR1 is SNHLY and CDR2 is FYNNEI. The CDR3 here is CASSEGIEREAYEQYF. In nucleotides, the CDR3 is TGTGCCAGCAGTGAAGGAATAGAGCGGGAAGCCTACGAGCAGTACTTC.

This chain links TRBV7-2 with TRBJ2-7, with 10 bases fitting TRBD2. V dropped 4 bases and J dropped 3; count of bases not matched to a gene: 12. The germline V gene encodes CDR1 SGHTA and CDR2 FQGNSA. CDR3 length: 17 residues. The CDR3 here is CASSSSITAGGHYEQYF. The CDR3 nucleotides read TGTGCCAGCAGCTCTAGCATTACAGCGGGGGGGCACTACGAGCAGTACTTC.

This clone was picked up a small number of times. J is TRBJ2-3 and V is TRBV5-1; 12 bases map to TRBD2. Germline V CDR1 and CDR2: SGHRS, YFSETQ. The CDR3 consists of 18 residues. Trimming took 1 base from V and 8 from J; bases not matched to a gene: 14. The CDR3 coding sequence is TGCGCCAGCAGCTTGTACCCCCGAACTAGCGGGGGGTGGGGTACGCAGTATTTT. The encoded protein is CASSLYPRTSGGWGTQYF.

The rearrangement uses TRBV30 and TRBJ2-7; TRBD2 is a possible D gene (7 bases). Germline V lookup: CDR1 GTSNPN, CDR2 SVGIG (reference sequence). The CDR3 runs 14 residues. V lost 2 bases and J 4 bases, leaving 15 bases between the germline ends. The CDR3 spells CAWSRGGGRYEQYF. The CDR3 DNA sequence: TGTGCCTGGAGTCGGGGAGGGGGAAGGTACGAGCAGTACTTC.

V usage is TRBV27 and J usage is TRBJ2-7; TRBD2 matches 8 bases. The CDR3 runs to 14 residues. The germline V gene has CDR1 MNHEY and CDR2 SMNVEV (reference sequence). V was pared by 5 bases and J by 4 bases, with 7 bases of the junction left unmatched. The DNA for the CDR3 is TGTGCCAGCAGTCCGTTGGGCGGGGGGTACGAGCAGTACTTC. Translated: CASSPLGGGYEQYF.

Concerning this clone itself: It may be a read error: a sequence one base away is much more abundant. The rearrangement uses TRBV5-6 and TRBJ2-6; 7 nucleotides line up with TRBD1. Germline V gene sequence: CDR1 SGHDT, CDR2 YYEEEE. Trimming at V came to 4 bases and at J to 0 bases, leaving 1 base not matched to a gene. The CDR3 covers 15 residues. Here the CDR3 DNA reads TGTGCCAGCAGCCCAGGGGGCTCTGGGGCCAACGTCCTGACTTTC. Residues: CASSPGGSGANVLTF.

The chain joins TRBV15 to TRBJ1-2, with no clear D. Germline loops: CDR1 LNHNV, CDR2 YYDKDF (reference sequence). The length of the CDR3 is 13 residues. V lost 6 bases to trimming and J lost 8 bases, with 16 bases between them. The CDR3 sequence is CATRAEGRRGYTF. The DNA of the CDR3 is TGTGCCACCAGGGCCGAGGGAAGGAGAGGCTACACCTTC.

The CDR3: CASSPLTGTGGFGQFF. The CDR3 DNA reads TGTGCCAGCAGCCCTTTGACCGGGACAGGGGGCTTCGGGCAGTTCTTC. This rearrangement joins TRBV7-6 to TRBJ2-1; 12 bases agree with TRBD1. J gave up 12 bases and V 5 bases, and 14 bases lay outside the gene matches. CDR3 size: 16 residues. The germline V gene has CDR1 SGHVS and CDR2 FNYEAQ.

The V and J genes are TRBV19 and TRBJ2-2; 11 nucleotides align to TRBD2. Germline V gene lookup returns CDR1 LNHDA and CDR2 SQIVND (reference sequence). Unmatched junction bases numbered 7, after V lost 0 bases and J lost 1 base. CDR3 length equals 19 residues. The CDR3 region is CASSIEGTGLAVNTGELFF. In DNA form, the CDR3 reads TGTGCCAGTAGTATAGAAGGGACGGGACTAGCGGTGAACACCGGGGAGCTGTTTTTT.

The rearrangement uses TRBV7-2 and TRBJ2-2; no firm D call. Trimming cost V 1 base and J 4 bases, with 7 bases left between them. CDR3 size: 14 residues. The germline gives CDR1 SGHTA, CDR2 FQGNSA. CDR3 in amino acids: CASSLERVTGELFF. CDR3 DNA: TGTGCCAGCAGCTTAGAGAGAGTCACCGGGGAGCTGTTTTTT. Variable domain in full (rest from reference TRBV7-2 and TRBJ2-2): GAGVSQSPSNKVTEKGKDVELRCDPISGHTALYWYRQSLGQGLEFLIYFQGNSAPDKSGLPSDRFSAERTGGSVSTLTIQRTQQEDSAVYLCASSLERVTGELFFGEGSRLTVL.

The chain carries TRBV9 and TRBJ2-3; D unclear. The CDR3 runs 14 residues. Germline V lookup: CDR1 SGDLS, CDR2 YYNGEE. V shed 0 bases and J shed 6 bases, with 11 bases lying between them. In DNA form, the CDR3 reads TGTGCCAGCAGCGTAGATCCCAAACGGGATACGCAGTATTTT. Amino acids: CASSVDPKRDTQYF.

The chain joins TRBV4-2 to TRBJ2-6, with D possibly matching TRBD1 (6 bases). V lost 4 bases and J lost 0, with 19 bases in between. CDR3 length equals 19 residues. Germline V gives CDR1 LGHNA, CDR2 YNFKEQ. CDR3 DNA sequence: TGTGCCAGCAGCCCCCGGGACATAAACCCCTTCTCTGGGGCCAACGTCCTGACTTTC. It translates to CASSPRDINPFSGANVLTF.

This sequence joins TRBV29-1 and TRBJ2-5, with TRBD2 as a possible D gene (5 bases). V was trimmed by 3 bases and J by 3 bases, leaving 17 bases between them. The CDR3 runs 15 residues. The germline V gene has CDR1 SQVTM and CDR2 ANQGSEA. CDR3 nucleotide sequence: TGCAGCGTTGAGCTGGTCCGGGAACCGAAAGAGACCCAGTACTTC. Its translation is CSVELVREPKETQYF.

The chain is built from TRBV6-6 and TRBJ2-7; D is unresolved. Germline lookup yields CDR1 MNHNY and CDR2 SVGAGI (reference sequence). CDR3 length equals 14 residues. The ends were cut back, 0 bases at V and 3 bases at J, with 9 bases in the middle. CDR3 protein: CASSYSSANYEQYF. In DNA form, the CDR3 reads TGTGCCAGCAGTTACTCGAGTGCGAACTACGAGCAGTACTTC.

The V call is TRBV27, the J call TRBJ1-2, with D possibly being TRBD1 (5 bases). Germline V gene lookup returns CDR1 MNHEY and CDR2 SMNVEV (reference sequence). V was trimmed by 6 bases and J by 4 bases, leaving 12 bases between them. The CDR3 runs to 13 residues. Written as DNA, the CDR3 is TGTGCCAGCAGCCGCACAGGCCCCTATGGCTACACCTTC. It codes for CASSRTGPYGYTF.

The gene calls are TRBV5-1 and TRBJ2-7, with 8 bases matching TRBD1. Germline values: CDR1 SGHRS, CDR2 YFSETQ. With 3 bases clipped from V and 2 bases from J, the junction kept 7 bases outside the gene matches. This CDR3 region has 15 residues. The CDR3 here is CASSSDSGGPYEQYF. The CDR3 DNA is TGCGCCAGCAGCTCGGACTCAGGGGGCCCCTACGAGCAGTACTTC.

The gene calls are TRBV7-9 and TRBJ2-5; tentatively, D is TRBD1 (6 bases). Germline V gives CDR1 SEHNR, CDR2 FQNEAQ (reference sequence). CDR3 length equals 15 residues. Trimming shortened V by 5 bases and J by 5 bases, and 18 bases separated the two germline ends. CDR3 sequence (DNA): TGTGCCAGCAGCCCCCCGACAGGTTTGAAGGAGACCCAGTACTTC. Protein: CASSPPTGLKETQYF.

This clone came up a few times. This chain links TRBV2 with TRBJ1-2, with no clear D. Germline CDR1 and CDR2: SNHLY and FYNNEI. The CDR3 covers 12 residues. The V end was cut by 4 bases, the J end by 8 bases, with 11 bases between. CDR3 sequence: CASSGNSEGYTF. In DNA, the CDR3 is TGTGCCAGCAGTGGGAACAGTGAGGGCTACACCTTC.

The V gene is TRBV2, the J gene TRBJ1-5; D unclear. Between the trimmed V and J ends, which lost 2 bases and 2 bases, there was a span of 7 bases. Germline V CDR1 and CDR2: SNHLY, FYNNEI. The CDR3 consists of 14 residues. This CDR3 reads CASSELAGNQPQHF. The CDR3 bases are TGTGCCAGCAGTGAACTGGCAGGCAATCAGCCCCAGCATTTT.

The V gene is TRBV23-1, the J gene TRBJ1-5; D ambiguous. TRBV23-1 is noted as an ORF with a role that remains uncertain. This CDR3 spans 17 amino acids. V was shortened by 0 bases and J by 4 bases, with 16 bases between the two germline ends. CDR3 nucleotides: TGCGCCAGCAGTCAATCGGTAGGTTACGGAGTTAATCAGCCCCAGCATTTT. Its translation: CASSQSVGYGVNQPQHF.